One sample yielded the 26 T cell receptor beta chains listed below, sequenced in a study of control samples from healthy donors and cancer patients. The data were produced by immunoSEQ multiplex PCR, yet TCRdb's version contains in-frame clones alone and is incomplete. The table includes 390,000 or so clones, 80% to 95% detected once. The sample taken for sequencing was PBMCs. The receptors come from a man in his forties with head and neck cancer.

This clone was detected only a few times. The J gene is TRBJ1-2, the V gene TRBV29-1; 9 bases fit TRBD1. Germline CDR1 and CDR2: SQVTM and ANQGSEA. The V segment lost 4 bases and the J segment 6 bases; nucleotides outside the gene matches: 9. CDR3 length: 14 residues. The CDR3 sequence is CSVGRQGVADGYTF. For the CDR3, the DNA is TGCAGCGTTGGGAGACAGGGGGTCGCGGATGGCTACACCTTC.

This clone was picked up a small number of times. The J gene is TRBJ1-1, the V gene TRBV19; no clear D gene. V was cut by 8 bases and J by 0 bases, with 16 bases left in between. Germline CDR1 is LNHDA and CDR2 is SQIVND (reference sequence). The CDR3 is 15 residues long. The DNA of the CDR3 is TGTGCCAGTGGTTATGGGAATCTCCTGAACACTGAAGCTTTCTTT. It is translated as CASGYGNLLNTEAFF.

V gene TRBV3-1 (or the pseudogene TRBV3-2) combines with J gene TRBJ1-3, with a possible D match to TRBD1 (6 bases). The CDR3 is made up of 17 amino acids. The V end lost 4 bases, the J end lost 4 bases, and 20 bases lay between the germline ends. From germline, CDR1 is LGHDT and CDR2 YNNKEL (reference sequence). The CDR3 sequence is CASSPYGTLARGNTIYF. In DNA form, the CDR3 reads TGTGCCAGCAGCCCCTATGGGACACTTGCCCGAGGAAACACCATATATTTT.

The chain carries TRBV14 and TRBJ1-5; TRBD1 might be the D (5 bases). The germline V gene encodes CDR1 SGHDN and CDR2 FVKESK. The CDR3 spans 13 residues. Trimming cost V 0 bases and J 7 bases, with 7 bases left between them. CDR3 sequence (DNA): TGTGCCAGCAGCCAAGATGAGGGGCAGCCCCAGCATTTT. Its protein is CASSQDEGQPQHF.

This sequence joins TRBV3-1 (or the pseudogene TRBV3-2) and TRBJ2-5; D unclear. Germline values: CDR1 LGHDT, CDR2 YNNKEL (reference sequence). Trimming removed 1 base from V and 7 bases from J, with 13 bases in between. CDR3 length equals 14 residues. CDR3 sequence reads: CASSQVRSGGTQYF. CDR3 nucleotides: TGTGCCAGCAGCCAAGTGAGGTCCGGTGGGACCCAGTACTTC.

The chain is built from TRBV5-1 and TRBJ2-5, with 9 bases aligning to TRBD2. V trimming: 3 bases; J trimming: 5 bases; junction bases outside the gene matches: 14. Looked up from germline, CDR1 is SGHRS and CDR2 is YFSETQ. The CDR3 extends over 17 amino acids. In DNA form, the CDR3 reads TGCGCCAGCAGCTGGACTCGCGGGGGGGCCTTAGGGGAGACCCAGTACTTC. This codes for CASSWTRGGALGETQYF.

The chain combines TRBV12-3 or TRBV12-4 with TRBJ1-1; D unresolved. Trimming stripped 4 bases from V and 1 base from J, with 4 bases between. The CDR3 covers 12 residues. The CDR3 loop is CASSYGNTEAFF. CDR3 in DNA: TGTGCCAGCAGTTACGGGAACACTGAAGCTTTCTTT.

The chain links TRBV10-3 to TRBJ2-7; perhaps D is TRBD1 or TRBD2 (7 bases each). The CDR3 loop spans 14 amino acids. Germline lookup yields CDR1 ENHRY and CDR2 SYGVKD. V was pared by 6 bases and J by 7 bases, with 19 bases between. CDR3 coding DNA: TGTGCCATCAGCCCCTCGGCAGGGGGGGGTGAGCAGTACTTC. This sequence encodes CAISPSAGGGEQYF.

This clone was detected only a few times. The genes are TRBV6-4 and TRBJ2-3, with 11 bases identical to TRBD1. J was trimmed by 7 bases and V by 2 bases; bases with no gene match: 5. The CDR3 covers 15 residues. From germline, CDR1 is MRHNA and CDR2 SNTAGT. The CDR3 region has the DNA TGTGCCAGCAGTGACCGGACAGGGGGCGCGTATACGCAGTATTTT. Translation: CASSDRTGGAYTQYF.

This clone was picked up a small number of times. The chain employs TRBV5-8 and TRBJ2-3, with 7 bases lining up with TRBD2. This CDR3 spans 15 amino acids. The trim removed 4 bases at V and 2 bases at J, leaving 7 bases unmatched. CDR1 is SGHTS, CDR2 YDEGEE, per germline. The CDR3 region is CASSHRAGPTDTQYF. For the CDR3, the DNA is TGTGCCAGCAGCCACAGAGCGGGGCCCACAGATACGCAGTATTTT.

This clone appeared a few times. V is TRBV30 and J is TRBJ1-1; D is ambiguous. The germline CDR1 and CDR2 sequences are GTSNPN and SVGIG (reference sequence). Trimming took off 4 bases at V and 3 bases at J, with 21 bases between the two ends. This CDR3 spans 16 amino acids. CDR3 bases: TGTGCCTGGAATAGAGGACTGTACCTCGGTGACACTGAAGCTTTCTTT. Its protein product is CAWNRGLYLGDTEAFF. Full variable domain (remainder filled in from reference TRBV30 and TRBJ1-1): SQTIHQWPATLVQPVGSPLSLECTVEGTSNPNLYWYRQAAGRGLQLLFYSVGIGQISSEVPQNLSASRPQDRQFILSSKKLLLSDSGFYLCAWNRGLYLGDTEAFFGQGTRLTVV.

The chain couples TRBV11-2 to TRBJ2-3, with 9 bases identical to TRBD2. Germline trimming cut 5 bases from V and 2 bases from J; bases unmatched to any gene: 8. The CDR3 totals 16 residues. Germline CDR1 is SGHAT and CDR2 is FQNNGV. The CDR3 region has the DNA TGTGCCAGCAGCCGGTTGCGGGGGGGGAACACAGATACGCAGTATTTT. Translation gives CASSRLRGGNTDTQYF.

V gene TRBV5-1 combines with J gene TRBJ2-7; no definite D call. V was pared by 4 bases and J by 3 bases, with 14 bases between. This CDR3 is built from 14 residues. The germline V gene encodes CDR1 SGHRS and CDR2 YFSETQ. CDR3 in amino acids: CASSATITNYEQYF. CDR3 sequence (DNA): TGCGCCAGCAGCGCTACTATTACTAACTACGAGCAGTACTTC.

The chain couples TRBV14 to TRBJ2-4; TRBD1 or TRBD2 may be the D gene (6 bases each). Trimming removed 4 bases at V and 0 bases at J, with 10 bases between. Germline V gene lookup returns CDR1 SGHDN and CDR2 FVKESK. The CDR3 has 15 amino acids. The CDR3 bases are TGTGCCAGCAGCCCCCGGGGGCTAGCCAAAAACATTCAGTACTTC. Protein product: CASSPRGLAKNIQYF.

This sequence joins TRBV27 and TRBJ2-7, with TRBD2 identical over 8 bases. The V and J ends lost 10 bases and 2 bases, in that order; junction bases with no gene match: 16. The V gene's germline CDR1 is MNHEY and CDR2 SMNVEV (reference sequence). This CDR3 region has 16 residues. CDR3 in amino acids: CATLGMGLAGPYEQYF. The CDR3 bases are TGTGCCACGCTGGGAATGGGGTTAGCGGGACCCTACGAGCAGTACTTC.

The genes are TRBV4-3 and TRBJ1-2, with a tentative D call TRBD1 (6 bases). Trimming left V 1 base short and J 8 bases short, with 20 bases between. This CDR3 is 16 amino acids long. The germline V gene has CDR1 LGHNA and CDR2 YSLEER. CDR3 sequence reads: CASSQGREQGFAGYTF. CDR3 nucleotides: TGCGCCAGCAGCCAAGGGAGGGAACAGGGATTTGCAGGCTACACCTTC.

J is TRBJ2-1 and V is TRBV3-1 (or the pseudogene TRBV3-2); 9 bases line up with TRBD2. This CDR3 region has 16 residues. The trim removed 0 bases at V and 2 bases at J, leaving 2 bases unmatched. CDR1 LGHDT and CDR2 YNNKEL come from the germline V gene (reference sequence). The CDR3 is CASSQDAGGPYNEQFF. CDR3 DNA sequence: TGTGCCAGCAGCCAAGACGCGGGGGGGCCCTACAATGAGCAGTTCTTC.

The CDR3 here is CASSSQGLYGYTF. CDR3 DNA sequence: TGTGCCAGCAGCTCCCAGGGTCTATATGGCTACACCTTC. J is TRBJ1-2 and V is TRBV7-8, with TRBD1 as a possible D gene (5 bases). This CDR3 is 13 amino acids long. Trimming left V 4 bases short and J 5 bases short, with 11 bases between. The germline gives CDR1 SGHVS, CDR2 FQNEAQ.

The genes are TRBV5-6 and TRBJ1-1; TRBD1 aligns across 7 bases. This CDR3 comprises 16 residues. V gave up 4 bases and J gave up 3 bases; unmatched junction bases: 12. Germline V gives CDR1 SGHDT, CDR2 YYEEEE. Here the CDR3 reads CASSDYDREVYTEAFF. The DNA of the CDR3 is TGTGCCAGCAGCGATTACGACAGGGAAGTATACACTGAAGCTTTCTTT.

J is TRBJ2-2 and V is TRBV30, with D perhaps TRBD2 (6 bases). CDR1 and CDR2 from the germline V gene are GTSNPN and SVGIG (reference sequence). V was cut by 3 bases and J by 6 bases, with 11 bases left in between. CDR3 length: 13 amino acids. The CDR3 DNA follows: TGTGCCTGGAGGGGGGGTTCTTCCGGGGAGCTGTTTTTT. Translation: CAWRGGSSGELFF. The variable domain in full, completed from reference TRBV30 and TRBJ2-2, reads SQTIHQWPATLVQPVGSPLSLECTVEGTSNPNLYWYRQAAGRGLQLLFYSVGIGQISSEVPQNLSASRPQDRQFILSSKKLLLSDSGFYLCAWRGGSSGELFFGEGSRLTVL.

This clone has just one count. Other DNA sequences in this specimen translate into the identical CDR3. The CDR3, as DNA: TGCGCCAGCAGCTTGGCCAACACCGGGGAGCTGTTTTTT. This codes for CASSLANTGELFF. This sequence joins TRBV5-1 and TRBJ2-2; D not certain. V shed 0 bases and J shed 2 bases, with 2 bases lying between them. Germline-derived CDR1 and CDR2 are SGHRS and YFSETQ. The CDR3 spans 13 residues. Full variable domain (missing parts from reference TRBV5-1 and TRBJ2-2): KAGVTQTPRYLIKTRGQQVTLSCSPISGHRSVSWYQQTPGQGLQFLFEYFSETQRNKGNFPGRFSGRQFSNSRSEMNVSTLELGDSALYLCASSLANTGELFFGEGSRLTVL.

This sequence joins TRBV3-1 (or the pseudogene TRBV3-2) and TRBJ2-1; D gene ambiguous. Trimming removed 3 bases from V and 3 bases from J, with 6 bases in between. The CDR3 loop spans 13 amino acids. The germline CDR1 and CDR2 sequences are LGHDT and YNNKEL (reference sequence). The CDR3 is CASSHRYYNEQFF. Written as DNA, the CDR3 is TGTGCCAGCAGCCATCGGTACTACAATGAGCAGTTCTTC.

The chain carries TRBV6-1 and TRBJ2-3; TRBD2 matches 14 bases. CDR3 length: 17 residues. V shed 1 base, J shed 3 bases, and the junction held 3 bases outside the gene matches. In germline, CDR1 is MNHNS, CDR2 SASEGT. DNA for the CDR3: TGTGCCAGCAGTGAAGGACTAGCGGGGGGGCGTACAGATACGCAGTATTTT. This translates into CASSEGLAGGRTDTQYF.

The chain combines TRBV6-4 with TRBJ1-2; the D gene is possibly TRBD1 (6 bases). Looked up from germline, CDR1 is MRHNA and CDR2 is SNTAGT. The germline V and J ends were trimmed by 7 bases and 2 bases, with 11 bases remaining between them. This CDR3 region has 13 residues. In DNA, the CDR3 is TGTGCCAGCATTCAAGACAGGAACTATGGCTACACCTTC. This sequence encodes CASIQDRNYGYTF.

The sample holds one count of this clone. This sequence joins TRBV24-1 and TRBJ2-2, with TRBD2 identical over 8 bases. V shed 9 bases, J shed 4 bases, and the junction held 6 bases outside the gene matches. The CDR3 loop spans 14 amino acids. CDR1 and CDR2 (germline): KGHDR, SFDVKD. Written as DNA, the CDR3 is TGTGCCACCTCGGGGGGGGCGCGCACCGGGGAGCTGTTTTTT. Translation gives CATSGGARTGELFF.

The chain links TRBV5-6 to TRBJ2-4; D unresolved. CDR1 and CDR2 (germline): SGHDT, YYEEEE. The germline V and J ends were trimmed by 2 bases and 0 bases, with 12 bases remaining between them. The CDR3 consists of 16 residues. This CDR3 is CASSLVGSVAKNIQYF. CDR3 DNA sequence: TGTGCCAGCAGCTTAGTGGGCTCCGTAGCCAAAAACATTCAGTACTTC.